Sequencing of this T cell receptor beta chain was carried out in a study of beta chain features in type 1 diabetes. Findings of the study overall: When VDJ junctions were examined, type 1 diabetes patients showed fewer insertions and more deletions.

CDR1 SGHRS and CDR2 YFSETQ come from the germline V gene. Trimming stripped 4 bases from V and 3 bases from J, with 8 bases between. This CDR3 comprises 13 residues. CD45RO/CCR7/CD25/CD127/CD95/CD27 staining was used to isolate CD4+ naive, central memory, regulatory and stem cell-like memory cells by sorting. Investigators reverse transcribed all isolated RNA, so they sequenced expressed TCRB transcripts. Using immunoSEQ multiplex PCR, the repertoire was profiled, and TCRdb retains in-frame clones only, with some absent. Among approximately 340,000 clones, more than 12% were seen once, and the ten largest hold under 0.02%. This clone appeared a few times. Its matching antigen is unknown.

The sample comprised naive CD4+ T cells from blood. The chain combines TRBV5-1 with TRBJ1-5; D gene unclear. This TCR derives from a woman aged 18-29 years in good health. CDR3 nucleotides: TGCGCCAGCAGCCCAGGCTACAATCAGCCCCAGCATTTT. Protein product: CASSPGYNQPQHF.